Detailed here is one TCR beta chain. What it recognizes is unknown. These data originate in a study of T-cell memory formation after mild COVID-19. About the study: TCR clusters were mostly confined to one donor each. Points from the study as a whole: Day 15 to 85 contractors were CD4/CD8 balanced; later expanders leaned CD4+. CD4+ contracting clones were mainly CM and EM; CD8+ ones, EMRA.

With constant-segment primers, 5'RACE yielded cDNA libraries of TCR alpha and TCR beta that carried sample barcodes and UMIs. TCRdb independently ran MiXCR on the 5' RACE reads; one entry per CDR3 protein. The profile covers tens of thousands of distinct CDR3 sequences, with 25% to 30% appearing a single time and around 40% taken by the ten largest. This clonotype was obtained from a young man who had mild COVID-19 (a few samples of this study predate the infection). Cell type and time point are not known. Sequencing was carried out using PBMCs or a T cell subset sorted from them (not recorded which).

CDR3 in DNA: TGTGCCAGTAGGACAGACCGGAACACTGAAGCTTTCTTT. Translated, it gives CASRTDRNTEAFF. The rearrangement links TRBV25-1 to TRBJ1-1; weak D call: TRBD1 (6 bases). Trimming removed 9 bases from V and 1 base from J, with 12 bases in between. This CDR3 has 13 amino acids. Germline V gene data show CDR1 as MGHDK and CDR2 as SYGVNS.